This T cell receptor (beta chain) is drawn from a study of shared clonotypes between healthy human individuals. Clones were sequenced by immunoSEQ multiplex PCR, and TCRdb holds only the in-frame ones, with some missing. The table has about 2.4 million clones, roughly 93% seen once; the top ten hold 0.35% to 0.45%. Comments on this clone: Its antigen is not identified.

General study points: Memory subsets had estimated richness that was generally smaller than that of naive subsets.

Donors were healthy HIV-negative adults without recent acute infections or vaccinations. The authors divided CD4+ cells into CD45RA+ naive and CD45RA-negative memory subsets. V shed 4 bases and J 3 bases; nucleotides not matched to a gene: 7. Germline loops: CDR1 SGHNT, CDR2 YYREEE (reference sequence). There are 14 residues in the CDR3. V gene TRBV5-4 combines with J gene TRBJ2-7, with 7 nucleotides matching TRBD2. Sequencing input: naive CD4+ T cells from PBMCs. As to subset: CD45RA+ positively selected. The TCR was taken from a man between 18 and 29 years old in good health. Some clones in this sample may be carry-over from other donors' samples. CDR3 residues: CASSRGTTIYEQYF. In DNA form, the CDR3 reads TGTGCCAGCAGCAGAGGGACTACCATCTACGAGCAGTACTTC.